This entry is about one TCR beta chain. Its target is unknown. The sample is drawn from a study of cytomegalovirus exposure and HLA in healthy donors. Samples came from healthy bone marrow donors. Study outcomes and limitations: The authors later found most CMV-associated TCR beta chains appeared HLA-restricted. TRBV6-2, TRBV6-3 and some other V segments were excluded as indistinguishable. It was assumed in the presence/absence analyses that sequencing depth was roughly uniform across donors.

Looked up from germline, CDR1 is MNHNY and CDR2 is SVGAGI (reference sequence). V shed 6 bases and J 2 bases; nucleotides not matched to a gene: 10. The CDR3 runs to 15 residues. Amplification used 60 Vbeta primers and 13 Jbeta primers. TCRdb's copy holds only in-frame clones and misses some; the assay was immunoSEQ multiplex PCR. The data contain 65,000 to 75,000 clones, roughly 68% of them seen just once; the ten biggest clones take up around 10%. Sequenced input: PBMCs. This sequence joins TRBV6-6 and TRBJ2-7, with 7 bases that match TRBD2. The receptor was isolated from a woman aged 60-75 years in good health and CMV-seropositive. CDR3 nucleotides: TGTGCCAGCAGCCAAACTAGCGAGATTGCCTACGAGCAGTACTTC. As protein: CASSQTSEIAYEQYF.